This TCR beta chain is drawn from a study of beta chain features in type 1 diabetes. Staining for CD45RO/CCR7/CD25/CD127/CD95/CD27 allowed sorting of CD4+ naive, central memory, regulatory and stem cell-like memory cells. Of the isolated RNA, all was reverse transcribed, and so the sequenced material was expressed TCRB transcripts. The method was immunoSEQ multiplex PCR; TCRdb's version includes in-frame clones alone and lacks a portion of them. The repertoire consists of about 660,000 clones, with about an eighth occurring once and the leading ten covering around 0.04%. This clone was counted a few times. Its antigen is as yet unknown. Study-level points and caveats: Type 1 diabetes patients had TCRB CDR3s that were shorter (moderately but significantly so) in all four CD4+ subsets.

The sequence was obtained from a man aged 18 to 29 with type 1 diabetes. What was sequenced was naive CD4+ T cells from blood.

DNA of the CDR3: TGTGCCAGCAGCGTCGCCGACAGGGTGGAGACCCAGTACTTC. This codes for CASSVADRVETQYF. V usage is TRBV9 and J usage is TRBJ2-5, with TRBD1 matching 7 bases. CDR1 is SGDLS and CDR2 is YYNGEE in the germline V gene. Trimming at V came to 2 bases and at J to 5 bases, leaving 6 bases not matched to a gene. CDR3 length equals 14 residues.